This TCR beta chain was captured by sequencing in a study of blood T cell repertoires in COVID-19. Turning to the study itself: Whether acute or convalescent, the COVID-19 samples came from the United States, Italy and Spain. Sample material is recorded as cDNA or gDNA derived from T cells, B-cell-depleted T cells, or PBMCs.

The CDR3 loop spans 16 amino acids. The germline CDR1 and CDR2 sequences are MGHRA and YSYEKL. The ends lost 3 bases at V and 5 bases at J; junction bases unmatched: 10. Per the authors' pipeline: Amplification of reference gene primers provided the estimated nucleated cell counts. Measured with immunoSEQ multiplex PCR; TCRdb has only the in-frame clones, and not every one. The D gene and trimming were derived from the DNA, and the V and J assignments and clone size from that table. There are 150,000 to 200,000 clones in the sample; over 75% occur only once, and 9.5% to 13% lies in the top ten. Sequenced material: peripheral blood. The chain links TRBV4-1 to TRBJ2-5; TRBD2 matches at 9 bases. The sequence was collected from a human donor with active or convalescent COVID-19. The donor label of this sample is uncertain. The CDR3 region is CASSHPEWAGGETQYF. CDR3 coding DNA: TGCGCCAGCAGCCACCCGGAGTGGGCGGGGGGGGAGACCCAGTACTTC.